Listed below are T cell receptor beta chains from one sample, sequenced in a study of brain T cells in children with intractable seizures. Some clones are missing from TCRdb's copy, which holds only in-frame ones; the method was immunoSEQ multiplex PCR. In the table there are 110,000 or so clones, 90% to 95% of which are singletons. The input for sequencing was peripheral blood, taken at surgery. These receptors were taken from a boy in the first two years of life with hemimegalencephaly and intractable seizures. The CDR3 runs from the conserved cysteine through the conserved F or W. The D gene is left open where the match is weak. Clone size is not always given. Where it is, it says once, few, many or a class for expanded clones.

CDR3aa: CASSTGGTGGAYEQYF
CDR3nt: TGTGCCAGCAGCACGGGTGGGACAGGGGGGGCCTACGAGCAGTACTTC
j_gene: TRBJ2-7
d_gene: TRBD1
v_gene: TRBV9
abundance: once

CDR3aa: CASSLGRIEQFF
CDR3nt: TGTGCCAGCAGCCTCGGTCGGATTGAGCAGTTCTTC
j_gene: TRBJ2-1
d_gene: NA
v_gene: TRBV28
abundance: NA

CDR3aa: CASSLVAGGRAGGQYF
CDR3nt: TGTGCCAGCAGCTTAGTCGCTGGCGGGAGGGCCGGGGGGCAGTATTTT
j_gene: TRBJ2-3
d_gene: TRBD2
v_gene: TRBV7-9
abundance: NA

CDR3aa: CASSLKGSSYEQYF
CDR3nt: TGTGCCAGCAGCTTAAAGGGGAGCTCCTACGAGCAGTACTTC
j_gene: TRBJ2-7
d_gene: NA
v_gene: TRBV11-3
abundance: NA

CDR3aa: CASSGTGFGYEQYF
CDR3nt: TGCGCCAGCAGTGGAACAGGGTTTGGGTACGAGCAGTACTTC
j_gene: TRBJ2-7
d_gene: NA
v_gene: TRBV10-2
abundance: once

CDR3aa: CASSYSQGETEAFF
CDR3nt: TGTGCCAGCAGTTACAGCCAAGGAGAAACTGAAGCTTTCTTT
j_gene: TRBJ1-1
d_gene: NA
v_gene: TRBV6-2/TRBV6-3
abundance: NA

CDR3aa: CSSKGGLNTEAFF
CDR3nt: TGCAGTTCGAAGGGAGGACTGAACACTGAAGCTTTCTTT
j_gene: TRBJ1-1
d_gene: NA
v_gene: TRBV29-1
abundance: NA

CDR3aa: CATSGPAVGTSGGFTDTQYF
CDR3nt: TGTGCCACCAGTGGCCCCGCCGTAGGGACTAGCGGGGGATTCACAGATACGCAGTATTTT
j_gene: TRBJ2-3
d_gene: TRBD2
v_gene: TRBV24-1
abundance: few

CDR3aa: CASSLGQEYEQYF
CDR3nt: TGTGCCAGCAGCTTGGGACAGGAATACGAGCAGTACTTC
j_gene: TRBJ2-7
d_gene: TRBD1
v_gene: TRBV11-3
abundance: NA

CDR3aa: CASSEAETHEQFF
CDR3nt: TGTGCCAGCAGTGAAGCGGAGACGCATGAGCAGTTCTTC
j_gene: TRBJ2-1
d_gene: NA
v_gene: TRBV6-1
abundance: NA

CDR3aa: CASSPGQSYNEQFF
CDR3nt: TGCGCCAGCTCCCCGGGACAGAGTTACAATGAGCAGTTCTTC
j_gene: TRBJ2-1
d_gene: TRBD1
v_gene: TRBV4-3
abundance: NA

CDR3aa: CASSLGGWRGYTF
CDR3nt: TGTGCCAGCAGCTTAGGGGGATGGAGAGGCTACACCTTC
j_gene: TRBJ1-2
d_gene: NA
v_gene: TRBV11-2
abundance: NA

CDR3aa: CASSLGGQGFEQYF
CDR3nt: TGTGCCAGCAGCCTTGGGGGACAGGGGTTCGAGCAGTACTTC
j_gene: TRBJ2-7
d_gene: TRBD1
v_gene: TRBV5-5
abundance: NA

CDR3aa: CATSSPAGSTDTQYF
CDR3nt: TGTGCCACCAGTAGCCCAGCGGGAAGCACAGATACGCAGTATTTT
j_gene: TRBJ2-3
d_gene: TRBD2
v_gene: TRBV24-1
abundance: NA

CDR3aa: CASSFGSGAGQKTQYF
CDR3nt: TGTGCCAGCAGCTTTGGGTCGGGTGCAGGTCAAAAGACCCAGTACTTC
j_gene: TRBJ2-5
d_gene: NA
v_gene: TRBV7-2
abundance: NA

CDR3aa: CAWSAADRQPQHF
CDR3nt: TGTGCCTGGAGTGCGGCGGATAGACAGCCCCAGCATTTT
j_gene: TRBJ1-5
d_gene: NA
v_gene: TRBV30
abundance: NA

CDR3aa: CASSLTGLYGYTF
CDR3nt: TGTGCCAGCAGCCTCACAGGTCTCTATGGCTACACCTTC
j_gene: TRBJ1-2
d_gene: NA
v_gene: TRBV6-2/TRBV6-3
abundance: NA

CDR3aa: CATSPRGRGGTDTQYF
CDR3nt: TGTGCCACCAGTCCCCGGGGCAGGGGAGGCACAGATACGCAGTATTTT
j_gene: TRBJ2-3
d_gene: NA
v_gene: TRBV24-1
abundance: NA

CDR3aa: CASSSWGTAQETQYF
CDR3nt: TGTGCCAGCAGCTCGTGGGGGACAGCCCAAGAGACCCAGTACTTC
j_gene: TRBJ2-5
d_gene: TRBD1
v_gene: TRBV7-9
abundance: NA

CDR3aa: CASSPKPGQGTNQPQHF
CDR3nt: TGCGCCAGCAGCCCAAAACCGGGACAGGGTACCAATCAGCCCCAGCATTTT
j_gene: TRBJ1-5
d_gene: TRBD1
v_gene: TRBV5-1
abundance: NA

CDR3aa: CASSTYRDGDNSPLHF
CDR3nt: TGTGCCAGTAGTACCTACAGGGACGGGGATAATTCACCCCTCCACTTT
j_gene: TRBJ1-6
d_gene: NA
v_gene: TRBV19
abundance: once

CDR3aa: CASILAEGEATIYF
CDR3nt: TGTGCCAGCATCCTCGCGGAGGGTGAGGCCACCATATATTTT
j_gene: TRBJ1-3
d_gene: NA
v_gene: TRBV6-5
abundance: NA

CDR3aa: CASSGTGKGAEQYF
CDR3nt: TGTGCCAGCAGTGGTACAGGGAAGGGCGCCGAGCAGTACTTC
j_gene: TRBJ2-7
d_gene: NA
v_gene: TRBV25-1
abundance: NA

CDR3aa: CASRPDFSSYNEQFF
CDR3nt: TGTGCCAGCAGACCGGACTTCTCCTCCTACAATGAGCAGTTCTTC
j_gene: TRBJ2-1
d_gene: NA
v_gene: TRBV5-5
abundance: NA

CDR3aa: CASSPPSVLQNIQYF
CDR3nt: TGTGCCAGTAGCCCCCCTAGTGTCTTGCAAAACATTCAGTACTTC
j_gene: TRBJ2-4
d_gene: NA
v_gene: TRBV19
abundance: NA

CDR3aa: CASSETLDETQYF
CDR3nt: TGTGCCAGCAGTGAAACACTAGACGAGACCCAGTACTTC
j_gene: TRBJ2-5
d_gene: NA
v_gene: TRBV6-1
abundance: once

CDR3aa: CASSQADGLQETQYF
CDR3nt: TGTGCCAGCAGCCAAGCGGACGGGCTCCAGGAGACCCAGTACTTC
j_gene: TRBJ2-5
d_gene: NA
v_gene: TRBV6-5
abundance: NA

CDR3aa: CASSLGQNYGYTF
CDR3nt: TGTGCCAGCAGCTTAGGGCAGAACTATGGCTACACCTTC
j_gene: TRBJ1-2
d_gene: NA
v_gene: TRBV7-9
abundance: NA

CDR3aa: CASSIIRTAFNQPQHF
CDR3nt: TGTGCCAGTAGTATTATTCGGACAGCCTTCAATCAGCCCCAGCATTTT
j_gene: TRBJ1-5
d_gene: NA
v_gene: TRBV19
abundance: NA

CDR3aa: CASSLGFRETQYF
CDR3nt: TGCGCCAGCAGCTTGGGATTTCGTGAGACCCAGTACTTC
j_gene: TRBJ2-5
d_gene: NA
v_gene: TRBV5-1
abundance: NA

CDR3aa: CAWGRLGAYTF
CDR3nt: TGTGCCTGGGGAAGATTGGGAGCATACACCTTC
j_gene: TRBJ1-2
d_gene: NA
v_gene: TRBV30
abundance: NA

CDR3aa: CASSLGQGGVYEQYF
CDR3nt: TGTGCCAGCAGCTTAGGACAGGGCGGGGTCTACGAGCAGTACTTC
j_gene: TRBJ2-7
d_gene: NA
v_gene: TRBV7-6
abundance: NA

CDR3aa: CASSYPAGGLEKLFF
CDR3nt: TGTGCCAGCAGTTATCCGGCAGGTGGTTTGGAAAAACTGTTTTTT
j_gene: TRBJ1-4
d_gene: NA
v_gene: TRBV6-2/TRBV6-3
abundance: NA

CDR3aa: CASSPSPAGYNTGELFF
CDR3nt: TGTGCCAGCAGCCCCTCCCCGGCGGGGTACAACACCGGGGAGCTGTTTTTT
j_gene: TRBJ2-2
d_gene: NA
v_gene: TRBV7-3
abundance: NA

CDR3aa: CASSVDGTDTQYF
CDR3nt: TGTGCCAGCAGCGTAGATGGTACAGATACGCAGTATTTT
j_gene: TRBJ2-3
d_gene: NA
v_gene: TRBV9
abundance: NA

CDR3aa: CASSELDFGTGTEAFF
CDR3nt: TGTGCCAGCTCAGAACTTGATTTCGGGACAGGCACTGAAGCTTTCTTT
j_gene: TRBJ1-1
d_gene: TRBD1
v_gene: TRBV18
abundance: NA

CDR3aa: CASSQDLWEKLFF
CDR3nt: TGTGCCAGCAGCCAAGATCTTTGGGAAAAACTGTTTTTT
j_gene: TRBJ1-4
d_gene: NA
v_gene: TRBV3-1/TRBV3-2
abundance: NA

CDR3aa: CATKGEVPYNEQFF
CDR3nt: TGCGCCACCAAAGGGGAGGTTCCCTACAATGAGCAGTTCTTC
j_gene: TRBJ2-1
d_gene: NA
v_gene: TRBV5-1
abundance: NA

CDR3aa: CASSHLAPGLGFNEQFF
CDR3nt: TGTGCCAGCAGTCACCTGGCCCCAGGACTAGGCTTCAATGAGCAGTTCTTC
j_gene: TRBJ2-1
d_gene: TRBD2
v_gene: TRBV11-2
abundance: NA

CDR3aa: CASSSYRSGHQYF
CDR3nt: TGTGCCAGCAGTTCCTACCGCAGCGGACACCAGTACTTC
j_gene: TRBJ2-5
d_gene: NA
v_gene: TRBV6-5
abundance: NA

CDR3aa: CASSYSGQGETQYF
CDR3nt: TGTGCCAGCAGTTACTCCGGACAGGGGGAGACCCAGTACTTC
j_gene: TRBJ2-5
d_gene: TRBD1
v_gene: TRBV6-5
abundance: NA

CDR3aa: CASSFNSYNSPLHF
CDR3nt: TGTGCCAGCAGTTTCAACTCCTATAATTCACCCCTCCACTTT
j_gene: TRBJ1-6
d_gene: NA
v_gene: TRBV28
abundance: NA

CDR3aa: CASSGPGMGSYEQYF
CDR3nt: TGTGCCAGCAGTGGCCCGGGAATGGGGTCCTACGAGCAGTACTTC
j_gene: TRBJ2-7
d_gene: NA
v_gene: TRBV6-2/TRBV6-3
abundance: NA

CDR3aa: CASSSTGTPSPLHF
CDR3nt: TGTGCCAGCAGCTCGACAGGGACCCCTTCACCCCTCCACTTT
j_gene: TRBJ1-6
d_gene: TRBD1
v_gene: TRBV2
abundance: NA

CDR3aa: CSALDNEQFF
CDR3nt: TGCAGTGCTTTGGACAATGAGCAGTTCTTC
j_gene: TRBJ2-1
d_gene: NA
v_gene: TRBV20-1
abundance: NA

CDR3aa: CASSPFLPGHNSNQPQHF
CDR3nt: TGTGCCAGCAGTCCCTTTCTTCCGGGACACAATAGCAATCAGCCCCAGCATTTT
j_gene: TRBJ1-5
d_gene: NA
v_gene: TRBV27
abundance: NA

CDR3aa: CASSQEAAYYEQYF
CDR3nt: TGCGCCAGCAGCCAAGAGGCGGCGTACTACGAGCAGTACTTC
j_gene: TRBJ2-7
d_gene: NA
v_gene: TRBV4-1
abundance: NA

CDR3aa: CASSCERPDSPNTEAFF
CDR3nt: TGTGCCAGCAGCTGCGAACGCCCCGACAGCCCGAACACTGAAGCTTTCTTT
j_gene: TRBJ1-1
d_gene: NA
v_gene: TRBV21-1
abundance: once